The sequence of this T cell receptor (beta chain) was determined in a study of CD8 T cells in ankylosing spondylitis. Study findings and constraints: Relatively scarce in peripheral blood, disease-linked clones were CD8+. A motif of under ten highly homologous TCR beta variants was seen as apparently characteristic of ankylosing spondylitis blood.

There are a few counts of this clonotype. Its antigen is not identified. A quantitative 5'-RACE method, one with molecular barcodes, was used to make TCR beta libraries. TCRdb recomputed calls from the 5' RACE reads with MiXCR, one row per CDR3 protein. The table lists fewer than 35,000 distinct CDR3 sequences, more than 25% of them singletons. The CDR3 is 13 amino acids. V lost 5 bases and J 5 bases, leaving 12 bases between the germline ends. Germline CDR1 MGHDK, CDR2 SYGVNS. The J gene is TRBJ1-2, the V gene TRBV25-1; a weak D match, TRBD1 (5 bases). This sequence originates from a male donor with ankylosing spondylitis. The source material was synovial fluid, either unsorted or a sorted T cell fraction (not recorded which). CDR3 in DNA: TGTGCCAGCAGTCCCGGGGCAGGGTATGGCTACACCTTC. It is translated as CASSPGAGYGYTF.